This T cell receptor beta chain was identified during a study of blood T cells in healthy people across ages. Ranging in age from roughly 6 to 90, the donors were healthy Caucasian individuals from Russia. Next came a second PCR, run for about 7 to 12 cycles, which used a sample-barcoded 5' primer along with a J-beta primer mix. One entry per CDR3 protein, called by TCRdb with MiXCR from the 5' RACE reads. The data contain 1.5 million to 2 million distinct CDR3 sequences, roughly two fifths of them singletons. Trimming removed 2 bases from V and 5 bases from J, with 15 bases in between. Germline V gene data show CDR1 as MNHEY and CDR2 as SVGEGT. The CDR3 has 15 amino acids.

The specimen was blood. The source of this sequence is a human donor in good health. The chain uses TRBV6-2 or TRBV6-3 and TRBJ2-5; D is undetermined. CDR3 coding DNA: TGTGCCAGCAGTTACGCCGAAGGCATCGGGGAGACCCAGTACTTC. Protein sequence: CASSYAEGIGETQYF.